Detailed here is one TCR beta chain. The antigen is unknown. A read error may produce the germline difference seen at one junction end. The record originates from a study of beta chain features in type 1 diabetes. General observations from the study: Any HLA type influence on TCRB rearrangement was left unresolved here.

This CDR3 comprises 14 residues. Germline values: CDR1 ENHRY, CDR2 SYGVKD. It was via CD45RO/CCR7/CD25/CD127/CD95/CD27 that CD4+ naive, central memory, regulatory and stem cell-like memory cells were sorted. Expressed TCRB transcripts were sequenced after all isolated RNA was converted to cDNA. The data were produced by immunoSEQ multiplex PCR, yet TCRdb's version contains in-frame clones alone and is incomplete. The sample has fewer than 900,000 clones; roughly 15% are singletons. The chain couples TRBV10-3 to TRBJ2-7, with 11 positions matching TRBD2. What was sequenced was naive CD4+ T cells from blood. The sequence was collected from a woman aged 18-29 years in good health. CDR3 protein: CAISSSTSGSPITF. The CDR3 DNA reads TGTGCCATCAGCAGCTCTACTAGCGGGAGCCCCATTACCTTC.